These 12 T cell receptor beta chains were sequenced from one sample in a study of CD8 T cells in ankylosing spondylitis. A single record per CDR3 protein comes from TCRdb applying MiXCR to the 5' RACE reads. The table shows about 460,000 distinct CDR3 sequences, with under 5.5% occurring only once. Overall study results and limits: There was a TCR beta motif, made of eight highly homologous variants, that appeared characteristic of ankylosing spondylitis blood.

What these receptors recognize is not known. Sequenced material: blood, either unsorted or a sorted T cell fraction (not recorded which). The receptor set was obtained from a male donor with ankylosing spondylitis.

This clonotype was seen ten or more times. The rearrangement links TRBV20-1 to TRBJ2-2; 9 bases are shared with TRBD2. The V gene end was trimmed by 3 bases and the J gene end by 5 bases; junction bases not matched to a gene: 7. Germline lookup yields CDR1 DFQATT and CDR2 SNEGSKA (reference sequence). The CDR3 is 15 amino acids. DNA of the CDR3: TGCAGTGCTAGGGGGACTAGCCTAAGTACCGGGGAGCTGTTTTTT. This gives the protein CSARGTSLSTGELFF.

This clonotype was counted ten times or more. The chain is built from TRBV5-1 and TRBJ2-4; 9 bases line up with TRBD1. V gave up 4 bases and J gave up 10 bases; unmatched junction bases: 9. Germline V gene sequence: CDR1 SGHRS, CDR2 YFSETQ. The CDR3 sequence is 14 residues long. CDR3 DNA: TGCGCCAGCAGCGGAGGACAGGGGAGTGAAATTCAGTACTTC. Protein: CASSGGQGSEIQYF. The variable domain in full, completed from reference TRBV5-1 and TRBJ2-4, reads KAGVTQTPRYLIKTRGQQVTLSCSPISGHRSVSWYQQTPGQGLQFLFEYFSETQRNKGNFPGRFSGRQFSNSRSEMNVSTLELGDSALYLCASSGGQGSEIQYFGAGTRLSVL.

In its sample, this clonotype was seen many times. The gene calls are TRBV5-1 and TRBJ2-2; maybe TRBD1 (6 bases). Germline CDR1 and CDR2: SGHRS and YFSETQ. The germline V and J ends were trimmed by 0 bases and 5 bases, with 8 bases remaining between them. The CDR3 loop spans 14 amino acids. CDR3 protein: CASSLVQGTGELFF. For the CDR3, the DNA is TGCGCCAGCAGCTTGGTCCAGGGGACCGGGGAGCTGTTTTTT.

This clonotype was counted at least ten times. The chain recombines TRBV4-3 with TRBJ2-5, with 9 bases that match TRBD1. This CDR3 spans 14 amino acids. Trimming removed 4 bases from V and 5 bases from J; junction bases left unmatched: 5. The germline gives CDR1 LGHNA, CDR2 YSLEER. The chain's CDR3 is CASSPRQGGETQYF. CDR3 coding DNA: TGCGCCAGCAGCCCCCGACAGGGGGGGGAGACCCAGTACTTC.

This clonotype was seen repeatedly, ten times or more. The V call is TRBV27, the J call TRBJ2-7; 7 positions match TRBD1. This CDR3 is built from 19 residues. The V segment lost 5 bases and the J segment 3 bases; nucleotides outside the gene matches: 22. CDR1 and CDR2 (germline): MNHEY, SMNVEV (reference sequence). The CDR3 loop reads CASSALSRTGRMLYYEQYF. The DNA of the CDR3 is TGTGCCAGCAGTGCCCTATCCCGGACAGGACGTATGTTATACTACGAGCAGTACTTC.

This clonotype was detected ten times or more. The chain carries TRBV7-2 and TRBJ1-2; a possible D gene is TRBD1 (5 bases). The CDR3 spans 15 residues. Germline values: CDR1 SGHTA, CDR2 FQGNSA. V was shortened by 2 bases and J by 6 bases, with 16 bases between the two germline ends. CDR3 in amino acids: CASSLMRGGKNGYTF. CDR3 DNA sequence: TGTGCCAGCAGCTTAATGAGGGGTGGAAAGAATGGCTACACCTTC.

The chain combines TRBV7-8 with TRBJ1-2; 9 nucleotides agree with TRBD1. CDR3 length: 15 amino acids. V lost 2 bases and J lost 5; bases outside the gene matches: 6. Germline CDR1 SGHVS, CDR2 FQNEAQ. The CDR3 bases are TGTGCCAGCAGCTTATTCCCAGGGACAGGGTATGGCTACACCTTC. This encodes CASSLFPGTGYGYTF. The entire variable domain, with the rest obtained from reference TRBV7-8 and TRBJ1-2, is as follows: GAGVSQSPRYKVAKRGQDVALRCDPISGHVSLFWYQQALGQGPEFLTYFQNEAQLDKSGLPSDRFFAERPEGSVSTLKIQRTQQEDSAVYLCASSLFPGTGYGYTFGSGTRLTVV.

The chain has TRBV3-1 and TRBJ1-1; D remains unclear. The CDR3 has 14 residues. V shed 2 bases and J shed 0 bases, with 7 bases lying between them. Germline values: CDR1 LGHDT, CDR2 YNNKEL (reference sequence). In nucleotides, the CDR3 is TGTGCCAGCAGCCAACTGCGCATGAACACTGAAGCTTTCTTT. Its translation is CASSQLRMNTEAFF.

This clonotype showed up many times. This chain joins TRBV11-2 and TRBJ2-2; TRBD2 agrees at 8 bases. The CDR3 totals 18 residues. Germline V gene lookup returns CDR1 SGHAT and CDR2 FQNNGV. V lost 1 base and J lost 0; bases outside the gene matches: 7. Here the CDR3 DNA reads TGTGCCAGCAGCTTAGTAACTAGCGGAAACTCGAACACCGGGGAGCTGTTTTTT. It specifies CASSLVTSGNSNTGELFF.

This clonotype was counted ten times or more. The CDR3 is CASSLGAVGAFF. CDR3 DNA: TGTGCCAGCAGCTTGGGGGCAGTAGGCGCTTTCTTT. The rearrangement links TRBV7-9 to TRBJ1-1, with D perhaps matching TRBD1 (6 bases). Between the trimmed V and J ends, which lost 3 bases and 11 bases, there was a span of 13 bases. The germline gives CDR1 SEHNR, CDR2 FQNEAQ (reference sequence). The CDR3 sequence is 12 residues long.

In this sample, this clonotype turned up many times. V gene TRBV20-1 combines with J gene TRBJ2-7; 8 bases align to TRBD1. J was trimmed by 3 bases and V by 3 bases; bases with no gene match: 4. The germline V gene has CDR1 DFQATT and CDR2 SNEGSKA (reference sequence). This CDR3 comprises 13 residues. The CDR3 sequence: CSASAGGLYEQYF. The CDR3 bases are TGCAGTGCTAGTGCAGGGGGCCTCTACGAGCAGTACTTC.

The chain is built from TRBV20-1 and TRBJ1-1, with unresolved D. Trimming removed 6 bases from V and 3 bases from J, with 11 bases in between. The CDR3 is 12 amino acids. CDR1 is DFQATT and CDR2 is SNEGSKA in the germline V gene (reference sequence). In DNA form, the CDR3 reads TGCAGTGCCACTATAGGGTACACTGAAGCTTTCTTT. It translates to CSATIGYTEAFF.